These 27 T cell receptor beta chains share one sample of origin, sequenced in a study of T-cell memory formation after mild COVID-19. One entry per CDR3 protein, called by TCRdb with MiXCR from the 5' RACE reads. Of under 700,000 distinct CDR3 sequences in the sample, roughly 22% were seen once. The specimen sequenced was PBMCs or a T cell subset sorted from them (not recorded which). These receptor sequences come from an adult woman who had mild COVID-19 (a few samples of this study predate the infection). Cell type and time point are not known.

This chain joins TRBV7-9 and TRBJ2-7, with 11 bases matching TRBD1. The germline V gene has CDR1 SEHNR and CDR2 FQNEAQ (reference sequence). V shed 5 bases and J 5 bases; nucleotides not matched to a gene: 5. CDR3 length equals 14 residues. CDR3 protein: CASSMGQGENEQYF. CDR3 bases: TGTGCCAGCAGCATGGGACAGGGGGAAAACGAGCAGTACTTC.

This clonotype was recorded a few times. CDR3 sequence (DNA): TGCGCCAGCAGCCAACTGACTAGCGGGGTTGCAGCAGATACGCAGTATTTT. Translated: CASSQLTSGVAADTQYF. This chain connects TRBV4-1 to TRBJ2-3, with 11 bases identical to TRBD2. V lost 2 bases to trimming and J lost 4 bases; unmatched junction nucleotides: 8. Germline V gene sequence: CDR1 MGHRA, CDR2 YSYEKL. This CDR3 contains 17 residues.

This clonotype was detected many times. The J gene is TRBJ1-5, the V gene TRBV7-2; TRBD1 might be the D (5 bases). Trimming took 2 bases from V and 5 from J, leaving 7 bases between them. CDR3 size: 13 residues. Germline values: CDR1 SGHTA, CDR2 FQGNSA. CDR3 in DNA: TGTGCCAGCAGCTTACGGGGGGATCAGCCCCAGCATTTT. The encoded protein is CASSLRGDQPQHF.

In its sample, this clonotype was seen a few times. The V gene is TRBV12-3 or TRBV12-4, the J gene TRBJ1-1; 7 bases are shared with TRBD1. CDR3 length equals 14 residues. V dropped 3 bases and J dropped 7; count of bases not matched to a gene: 8. The DNA for the CDR3 is TGTGCCAGCAGTTTGTATCGGGACAGTTATGAAGCTTTCTTT. Translated: CASSLYRDSYEAFF.

This clonotype came up a few times. The chain recombines TRBV5-1 with TRBJ1-1; 7 bases agree with TRBD1. The CDR3 has 15 residues. Trimming took 4 bases from V and 0 from J; bases not matched to a gene: 6. Germline CDR1 and CDR2: SGHRS and YFSETQ. In nucleotides, the CDR3 is TGCGCCAGCAGCGTTGACAGGGCTGTGAACACTGAAGCTTTCTTT. Amino acid sequence: CASSVDRAVNTEAFF.

V and J are TRBV20-1 and TRBJ2-1, with TRBD1 identical over 7 bases. The CDR3 length is 13 residues. The ends lost 6 bases at V and 3 bases at J; junction bases unmatched: 5. Germline CDR1 is DFQATT and CDR2 is SNEGSKA (reference sequence). CDR3 protein: CSAWDSNYNEQFF. The CDR3 nucleotides read TGCAGTGCATGGGACAGCAACTACAATGAGCAGTTCTTC.

The sample holds a few counts of this clonotype. The V gene is TRBV5-6, the J gene TRBJ2-1, with 7 positions matching TRBD2. CDR1 is SGHDT and CDR2 is YYEEEE in the germline V gene. The CDR3 extends over 15 amino acids. V was pared by 2 bases and J by 6 bases, with 8 bases of the junction left unmatched. As DNA, the CDR3 is TGTGCCAGCAGCTTTAATCCCCCGGGGGGCAATGAGCAGTTCTTC. Translated: CASSFNPPGGNEQFF.

V is TRBV4-1 and J is TRBJ2-2, with D possibly called TRBD1 or TRBD2 (5 bases each). The CDR3 has 14 residues. Between the trimmed V and J ends, which lost 2 bases and 8 bases, there was a span of 12 bases. Germline values: CDR1 MGHRA, CDR2 YSYEKL. CDR3 residues: CASSQWDVGGELFF. The CDR3 DNA follows: TGCGCCAGCAGCCAATGGGACGTGGGAGGGGAGCTGTTTTTT.

This clonotype has a count of ten or more. This chain connects TRBV7-9 to TRBJ2-6; D might be TRBD1 (6 bases). The CDR3 is 15 residues long. Germline V gene data show CDR1 as SEHNR and CDR2 as FQNEAQ (reference sequence). Between the trimmed V and J ends, which lost 6 bases and 1 base, there was a span of 10 bases. DNA of the CDR3: TGTGCCAGCAGTTTAACAGGGTCTGGGGCCAACGTCCTGACTTTC. Protein: CASSLTGSGANVLTF.

The chain combines TRBV5-4 with TRBJ1-2; D is perhaps TRBD1 (5 bases). CDR3 length equals 17 residues. The V and J ends lost 4 bases and 4 bases respectively, with 23 bases between them. Germline CDR1 and CDR2: SGHNT and YYREEE (reference sequence). The CDR3 is CASSPPQGQFGGYGYTF. CDR3 coding DNA: TGTGCCAGCAGCCCCCCGCAAGGACAATTCGGCGGCTATGGCTACACCTTC.

Only a few counts were recorded for this clonotype. The chain recombines TRBV2 with TRBJ2-1; D remains unclear. Trimming left V 8 bases short and J 0 bases short, with 11 bases between. The CDR3 contains 14 residues. CDR1 and CDR2 from the germline V gene are SNHLY and FYNNEI. CDR3 in DNA: TGTGCCAGCCTTGGACGGAACTCCTACAATGAGCAGTTCTTC. As protein: CASLGRNSYNEQFF.

The J gene is TRBJ1-1, the V gene TRBV6-5; TRBD1 aligns across 7 bases. CDR3 size: 16 residues. CDR1 is MNHEY, CDR2 SVGAGI, per germline. V gave up 4 bases and J gave up 0 bases; unmatched junction bases: 8. In DNA, the CDR3 is TGTGCCAGCAGTTGGCGAACAGGGGTCGTGAACACTGAAGCTTTCTTT. Amino acids: CASSWRTGVVNTEAFF.

Only a few counts were recorded for this clonotype. The V call is TRBV12-3 or TRBV12-4, the J call TRBJ1-3, with D maybe TRBD1 (5 bases). V was trimmed by 7 bases and J by 5 bases, leaving 15 bases between them. The CDR3 is 14 residues long. This chain's CDR3 is CASNRPGLRNTIYF. CDR3 coding DNA: TGTGCCAGCAACCGGCCGGGACTTAGAAACACCATATATTTT.

The chain couples TRBV12-3 or TRBV12-4 to TRBJ1-6, with D possibly being TRBD1 (6 bases). The V end was cut by 7 bases, the J end by 14 bases, with 15 bases between. This CDR3 contains 12 residues. The CDR3 bases are TGTGCCAGCACACCCGGGACATCTGCCCTCCACTTT. Protein: CASTPGTSALHF.

The chain joins TRBV15 to TRBJ1-1; maybe TRBD1 (6 bases). V dropped 3 bases and J dropped 9 bases, with 14 bases sitting between them. Germline lookup yields CDR1 LNHNV and CDR2 YYDKDF (reference sequence). The CDR3 is made up of 13 amino acids. The DNA of the CDR3 is TGTGCCACCAGCAGTTTTTGGGGGACAAAAGCTTTCTTT. It yields the protein CATSSFWGTKAFF.

This clonotype has only a few counts. The DNA is left out, because the CDR3 cannot be placed on it with certainty; the CDR3 is given as TCRdb lists it. This rearrangement joins TRBV21-1 to TRBJ2-4; no DNA check was done on the table's D call, TRBD1. TRBV21-1 is a documented pseudogene. Ends included, the CDR3 has 18 residues. CDR3: CASSKRWGQGSPKNIQYF.

The chain is built from TRBV5-1 and TRBJ1-6, with 7 nucleotides matching TRBD1. Looked up from germline, CDR1 is SGHRS and CDR2 is YFSETQ. The CDR3 extends over 15 amino acids. The V gene end was trimmed by 0 bases and the J gene end by 11 bases; junction bases not matched to a gene: 8. CDR3 in DNA: TGCGCCAGCAGCTTGGATACAGGGGAACGGACACCCCTCCACTTT. Its protein product is CASSLDTGERTPLHF. Filled out from reference TRBV5-1 and TRBJ1-6, the complete variable domain reads KAGVTQTPRYLIKTRGQQVTLSCSPISGHRSVSWYQQTPGQGLQFLFEYFSETQRNKGNFPGRFSGRQFSNSRSEMNVSTLELGDSALYLCASSLDTGERTPLHFGNGTRLTVT.

This clonotype came up many times. The chain combines TRBV9 with TRBJ2-7; D possibly corresponds to TRBD1 (5 bases). Trimming left V 0 bases short and J 2 bases short, with 12 bases between. This CDR3 spans 15 amino acids. CDR1 is SGDLS, CDR2 YYNGEE, per germline. The DNA of the CDR3 is TGTGCCAGCAGCGTAGGCGCAGGGTGGACCTACGAGCAGTACTTC. Residues: CASSVGAGWTYEQYF.

As to this clonotype: Its ends do not fully match the called genes, so a read error is possible. This rearrangement joins TRBV12-3 or TRBV12-4 to TRBJ2-1; 7 bases fit TRBD2. The CDR3 runs 15 residues. CDR3: CAISLGGGPKNEQFF. In DNA, the CDR3 is TGTGCCATCAGTCTCGGGGGAGGGCCTAAGAATGAGCAGTTCTTC.

The genes are TRBV7-2 and TRBJ2-2; D is uncertain. Trimming removed 4 bases from V and 7 bases from J, with 10 bases in between. The length of the CDR3 is 13 residues. Germline-derived CDR1 and CDR2 are SGHTA and FQGNSA. The CDR3: CASSSVGGGELFF. As DNA, the CDR3 is TGTGCCAGCAGCTCCGTGGGCGGCGGGGAGCTGTTTTTT.

This chain links TRBV7-9 with TRBJ2-2, with 10 bases that match TRBD2. J lost 6 bases, V lost 3 bases, and 4 bases had no gene match. The CDR3 spans 15 residues. CDR1 and CDR2 from the germline V gene are SEHNR and FQNEAQ (reference sequence). In DNA, the CDR3 is TGTGCCAGCAGCTTCGGGACTAGCGCCTCCGGGGAGCTGTTTTTT. Translating it yields CASSFGTSASGELFF.

The rearrangement links TRBV3-1 to TRBJ2-1; the D call may be TRBD1 or TRBD2 (6 bases each). CDR3 length: 18 residues. The germline V and J ends were trimmed by 0 bases and 6 bases, with 21 bases remaining between them. The V gene's germline CDR1 is LGHDT and CDR2 YNNKEL (reference sequence). CDR3 sequence reads: CASSQDRSRGVLGNEQFF. The CDR3 DNA sequence: TGTGCCAGCAGCCAAGACAGGAGTAGGGGGGTTCTCGGCAATGAGCAGTTCTTC.

The rearrangement joins TRBV20-1 to TRBJ2-5; the match to TRBD2 covers 10 bases. Looked up from germline, CDR1 is DFQATT and CDR2 is SNEGSKA (reference sequence). CDR3 length: 19 residues. The V and J ends lost 3 bases and 5 bases, in that order; junction bases with no gene match: 21. The CDR3 bases are TGCAGTGCTAGGGTGGTCACTAGCGGGAAGACAACCCGGGGGGAGACCCAGTACTTC. It translates to CSARVVTSGKTTRGETQYF.

This clonotype was seen a few times. The chain combines TRBV19 with TRBJ2-7, with no clear D. CDR3 length equals 11 residues. The V gene lost 8 bases and the J gene lost 4 bases, with 9 bases spanning the gap. Germline assignment: CDR1 LNHDA and CDR2 SQIVND (reference sequence). Written as DNA, the CDR3 is TGTGCCAGTGCCGGCTCTTACGAGCAGTACTTC. Translating gives CASAGSYEQYF.

This clonotype came up a few times. The chain couples TRBV30 to TRBJ1-2; D unclear. This CDR3 is built from 13 residues. CDR1 is GTSNPN, CDR2 SVGIG, per germline (reference sequence). V lost 2 bases and J 2 bases, leaving 9 bases between the germline ends. CDR3: CAWSPAGNYGYTF. CDR3 sequence (DNA): TGTGCCTGGAGTCCCGCGGGAAACTATGGCTACACCTTC. Filled out from reference TRBV30 and TRBJ1-2, the complete variable domain reads SQTIHQWPATLVQPVGSPLSLECTVEGTSNPNLYWYRQAAGRGLQLLFYSVGIGQISSEVPQNLSASRPQDRQFILSSKKLLLSDSGFYLCAWSPAGNYGYTFGSGTRLTVV.

This clonotype was counted between two and nine times. The chain joins TRBV4-3 to TRBJ2-3; the match to TRBD2 covers 13 bases. V was pared by 0 bases and J by 7 bases, with 7 bases of the junction left unmatched. CDR3 length: 17 residues. Germline values: CDR1 LGHNA, CDR2 YSLEER. The chain's CDR3 is CASSQEELAGGPHTQYF. CDR3 sequence (DNA): TGCGCCAGCAGCCAAGAGGAACTAGCGGGAGGGCCGCATACGCAGTATTTT.

The chain joins TRBV24-1 to TRBJ1-3; D ambiguous. V lost 5 bases, J lost 1 base, and 2 bases lay in between. In germline, CDR1 is KGHDR, CDR2 SFDVKD. This CDR3 comprises 12 residues. DNA of the CDR3: TGTGCCACCAGTGGATCTGGAAACACCATATATTTT. Its translation is CATSGSGNTIYF.